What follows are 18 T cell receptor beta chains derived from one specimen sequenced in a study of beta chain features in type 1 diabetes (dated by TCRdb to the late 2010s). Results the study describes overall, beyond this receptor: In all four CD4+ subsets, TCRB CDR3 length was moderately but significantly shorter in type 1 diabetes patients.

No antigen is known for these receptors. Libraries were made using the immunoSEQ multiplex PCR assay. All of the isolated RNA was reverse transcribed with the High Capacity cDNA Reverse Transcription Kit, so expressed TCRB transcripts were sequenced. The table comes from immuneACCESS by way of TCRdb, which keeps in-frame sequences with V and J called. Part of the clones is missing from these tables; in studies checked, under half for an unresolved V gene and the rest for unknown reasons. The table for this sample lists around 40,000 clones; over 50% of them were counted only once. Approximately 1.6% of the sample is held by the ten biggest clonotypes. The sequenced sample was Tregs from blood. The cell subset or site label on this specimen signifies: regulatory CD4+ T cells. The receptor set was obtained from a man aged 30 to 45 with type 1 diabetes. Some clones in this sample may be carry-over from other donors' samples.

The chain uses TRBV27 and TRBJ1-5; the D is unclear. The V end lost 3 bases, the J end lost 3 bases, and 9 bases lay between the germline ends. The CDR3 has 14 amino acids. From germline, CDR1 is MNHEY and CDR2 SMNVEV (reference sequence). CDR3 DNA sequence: TGTGCCAGCAGTTTGGGTCAGGTCAATCAGCCCCAGCATTTT. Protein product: CASSLGQVNQPQHF.

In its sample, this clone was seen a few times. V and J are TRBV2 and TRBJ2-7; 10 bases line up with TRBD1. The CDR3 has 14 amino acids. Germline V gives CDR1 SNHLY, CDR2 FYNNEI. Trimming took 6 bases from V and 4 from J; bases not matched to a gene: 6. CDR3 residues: CASRSGTGVYEQYF. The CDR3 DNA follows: TGTGCCAGCAGGTCCGGGACAGGGGTGTACGAGCAGTACTTC. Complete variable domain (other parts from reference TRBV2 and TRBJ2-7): EPEVTQTPSHQVTQMGQEVILRCVPISNHLYFYWYRQILGQKVEFLVSFYNNEISEKSEIFDDQFSVERPDGSNFTLKIRSTKLEDSAMYFCASRSGTGVYEQYFGPGTRLTVT.

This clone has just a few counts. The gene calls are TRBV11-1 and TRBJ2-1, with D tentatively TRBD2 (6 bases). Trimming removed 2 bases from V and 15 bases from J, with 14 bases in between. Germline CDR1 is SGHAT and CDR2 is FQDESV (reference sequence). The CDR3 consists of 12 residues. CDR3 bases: TGTGCCAGCAGCTTATCGGCGGGAAGTACGTTCTTC. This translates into CASSLSAGSTFF.

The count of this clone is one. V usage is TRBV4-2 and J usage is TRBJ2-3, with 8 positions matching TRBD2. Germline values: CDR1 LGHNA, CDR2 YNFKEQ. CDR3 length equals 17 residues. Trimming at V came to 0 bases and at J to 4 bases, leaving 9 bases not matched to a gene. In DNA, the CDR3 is TGTGCCAGCAGCCAAGAAAGGCGGGGGGCCCACCCAGATACGCAGTATTTT. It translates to CASSQERRGAHPDTQYF.

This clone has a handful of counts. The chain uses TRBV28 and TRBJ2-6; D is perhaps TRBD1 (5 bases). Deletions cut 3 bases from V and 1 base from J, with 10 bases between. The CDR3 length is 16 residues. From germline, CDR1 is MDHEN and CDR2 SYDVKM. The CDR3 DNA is TGTGCCAGCAGTTTGACTCAGGGTTCTGGGGCCAACGTCCTGACTTTC. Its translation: CASSLTQGSGANVLTF.

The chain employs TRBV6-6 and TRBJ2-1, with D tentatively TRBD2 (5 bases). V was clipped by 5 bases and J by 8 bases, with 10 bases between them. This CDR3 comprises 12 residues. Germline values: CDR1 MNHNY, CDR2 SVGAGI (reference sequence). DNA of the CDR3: TGTGCCAGCAGTCCACGGGGAGATGAGCAGTTCTTC. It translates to CASSPRGDEQFF.

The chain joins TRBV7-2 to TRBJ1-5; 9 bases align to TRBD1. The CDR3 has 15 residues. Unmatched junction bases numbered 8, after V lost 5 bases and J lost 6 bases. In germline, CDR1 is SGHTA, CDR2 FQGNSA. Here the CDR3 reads CASSQGQGTSQPQHF. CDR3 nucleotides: TGTGCCAGCAGCCAGGGACAGGGTACGTCTCAGCCCCAGCATTTT.

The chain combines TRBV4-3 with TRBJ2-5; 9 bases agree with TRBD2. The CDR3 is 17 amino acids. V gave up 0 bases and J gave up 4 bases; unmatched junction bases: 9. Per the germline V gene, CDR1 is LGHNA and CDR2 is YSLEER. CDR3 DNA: TGCGCCAGCAGCCAAGATTTAGGCGGGGGGGCCGGAGAGACCCAGTACTTC. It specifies CASSQDLGGGAGETQYF.

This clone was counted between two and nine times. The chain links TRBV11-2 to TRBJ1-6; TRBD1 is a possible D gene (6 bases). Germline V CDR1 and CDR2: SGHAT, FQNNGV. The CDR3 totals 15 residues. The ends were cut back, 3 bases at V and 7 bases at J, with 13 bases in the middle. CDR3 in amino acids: CASSFTGSGNSPLHF. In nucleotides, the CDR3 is TGTGCCAGCAGCTTTACAGGGTCCGGGAATTCACCCCTCCACTTT.

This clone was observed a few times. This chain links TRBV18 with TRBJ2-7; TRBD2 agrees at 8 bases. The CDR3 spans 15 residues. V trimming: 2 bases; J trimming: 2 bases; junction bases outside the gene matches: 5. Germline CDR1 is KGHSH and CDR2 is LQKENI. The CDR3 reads CASSPRAGETYEQYF. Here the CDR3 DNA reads TGTGCCAGCTCACCAAGAGCGGGGGAAACCTACGAGCAGTACTTC.

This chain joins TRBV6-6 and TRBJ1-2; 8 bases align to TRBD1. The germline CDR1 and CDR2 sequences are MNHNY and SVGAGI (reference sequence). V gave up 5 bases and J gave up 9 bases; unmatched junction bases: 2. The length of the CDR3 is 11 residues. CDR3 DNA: TGTGCCAGCAGTGACAGGGGTAGCTACACCTTC. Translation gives CASSDRGSYTF.

The CDR3: CASSPIGQGSYEQYF. The CDR3 DNA reads TGTGCCAGCTCACCAATAGGACAGGGTTCCTACGAGCAGTACTTC. The chain joins TRBV18 to TRBJ2-5; 8 bases fit TRBD1. The J call is in doubt because the DNA end fits TRBJ2-7 better. Germline loops: CDR1 KGHSH, CDR2 LQKENI. CDR3 length: 15 residues.

CDR3 residues: CASSPIPRTYEQYF. CDR3 DNA sequence: TGTGCCAGCTCACCAATTCCCAGGACCTACGAGCAGTACTTC. The chain is built from TRBV18 and TRBJ2-7; D remains ambiguous. Germline V lookup: CDR1 KGHSH, CDR2 LQKENI. The CDR3 totals 14 residues. The V gene lost 2 bases and the J gene lost 2 bases, with 10 bases spanning the gap.

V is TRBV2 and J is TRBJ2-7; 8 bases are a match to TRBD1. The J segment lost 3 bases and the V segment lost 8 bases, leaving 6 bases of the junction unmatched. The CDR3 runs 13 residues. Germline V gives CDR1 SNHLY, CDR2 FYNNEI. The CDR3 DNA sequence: TGTGCCAGCGTCGGACAGGGTGTCTACGAGCAGTACTTC. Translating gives CASVGQGVYEQYF. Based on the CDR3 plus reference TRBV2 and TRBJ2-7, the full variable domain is EPEVTQTPSHQVTQMGQEVILRCVPISNHLYFYWYRQILGQKVEFLVSFYNNEISEKSEIFDDQFSVERPDGSNFTLKIRSTKLEDSAMYFCASVGQGVYEQYFGPGTRLTVT.

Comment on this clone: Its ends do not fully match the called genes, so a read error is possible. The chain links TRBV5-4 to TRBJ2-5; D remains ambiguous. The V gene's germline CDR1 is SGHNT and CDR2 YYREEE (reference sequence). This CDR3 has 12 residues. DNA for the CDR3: TGCGCCAGCAGCTTGGAGCCAGAGACCCAGTACTTC. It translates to CASSLEPETQYF.

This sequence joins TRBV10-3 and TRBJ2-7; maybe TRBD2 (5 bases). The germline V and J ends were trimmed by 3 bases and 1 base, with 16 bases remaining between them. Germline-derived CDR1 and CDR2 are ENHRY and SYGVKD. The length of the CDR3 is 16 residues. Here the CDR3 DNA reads TGTGCCATCAGTGACTTTGCGGCGGGTGTTTCCTACGAGCAGTACTTC. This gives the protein CAISDFAAGVSYEQYF.

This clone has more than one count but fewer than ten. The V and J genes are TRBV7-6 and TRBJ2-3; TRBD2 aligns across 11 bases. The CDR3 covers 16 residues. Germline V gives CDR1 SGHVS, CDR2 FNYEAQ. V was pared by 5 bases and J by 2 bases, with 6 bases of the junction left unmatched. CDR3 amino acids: CASSMGTSGTTDTQYF. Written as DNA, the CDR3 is TGTGCCAGCAGCATGGGGACTAGCGGAACCACAGATACGCAGTATTTT.

The CDR3 sequence is CASSLGTGYGLVDTQYF. CDR3 in DNA: TGTGCCAGCAGCTTGGGGACAGGGTACGGACTCGTCGATACGCAGTATTTT. The rearrangement links TRBV5-5 to TRBJ2-3; 8 bases agree with TRBD1. The CDR3 is 17 amino acids. Germline V gene sequence: CDR1 SGHKS, CDR2 YYEKEE (reference sequence). V lost 0 bases and J lost 6; bases outside the gene matches: 12.